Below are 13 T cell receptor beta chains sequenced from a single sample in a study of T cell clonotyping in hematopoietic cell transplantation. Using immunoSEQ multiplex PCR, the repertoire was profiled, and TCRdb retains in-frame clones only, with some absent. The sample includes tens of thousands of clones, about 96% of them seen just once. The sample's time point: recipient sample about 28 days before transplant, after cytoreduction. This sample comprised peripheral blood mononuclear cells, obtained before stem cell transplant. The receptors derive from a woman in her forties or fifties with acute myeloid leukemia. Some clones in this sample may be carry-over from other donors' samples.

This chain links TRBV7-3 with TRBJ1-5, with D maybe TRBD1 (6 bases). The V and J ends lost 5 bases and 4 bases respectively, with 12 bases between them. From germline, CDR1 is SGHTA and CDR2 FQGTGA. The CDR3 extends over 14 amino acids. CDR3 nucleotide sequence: TGTGCCAGCAGCCGCGGACAGATTAATCAGCCCCAGCATTTT. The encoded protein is CASSRGQINQPQHF.

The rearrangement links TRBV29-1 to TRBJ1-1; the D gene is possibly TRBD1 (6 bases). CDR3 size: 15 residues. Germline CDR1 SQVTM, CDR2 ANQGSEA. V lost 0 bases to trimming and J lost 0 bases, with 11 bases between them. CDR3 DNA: TGCAGCGTTGAAGATCGGGGACAATTGAACACTGAAGCTTTCTTT. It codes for CSVEDRGQLNTEAFF. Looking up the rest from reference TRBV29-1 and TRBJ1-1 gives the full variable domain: SAVISQKPSRDICQRGTSLTIQCQVDSQVTMMFWYRQQPGQSLTLIATANQGSEATYESGFVIDKFPISRPNLTFSTLTVSNMSPEDSSIYLCSVEDRGQLNTEAFFGQGTRLTVV.

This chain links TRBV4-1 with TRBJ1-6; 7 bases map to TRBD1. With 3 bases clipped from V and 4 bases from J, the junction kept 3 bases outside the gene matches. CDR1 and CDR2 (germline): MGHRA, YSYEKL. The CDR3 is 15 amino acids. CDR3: CASSQPGQYNSPLHF. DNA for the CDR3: TGCGCCAGCAGCCAGCCGGGACAGTATAATTCACCCCTCCACTTT.

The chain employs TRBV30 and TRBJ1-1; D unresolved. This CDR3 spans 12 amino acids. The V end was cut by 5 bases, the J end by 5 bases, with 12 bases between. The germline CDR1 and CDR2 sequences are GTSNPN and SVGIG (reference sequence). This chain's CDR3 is CAWREGITEAFF. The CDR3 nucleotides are TGTGCCTGGCGGGAGGGTATAACTGAAGCTTTCTTT.

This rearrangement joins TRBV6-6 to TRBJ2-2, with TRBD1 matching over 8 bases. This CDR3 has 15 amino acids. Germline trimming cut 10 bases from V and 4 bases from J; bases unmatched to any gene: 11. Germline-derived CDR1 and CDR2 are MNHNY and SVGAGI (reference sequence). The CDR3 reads CATKAQGAGTGELFF. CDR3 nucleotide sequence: TGTGCCACCAAAGCGCAGGGGGCGGGCACCGGGGAGCTGTTTTTT.

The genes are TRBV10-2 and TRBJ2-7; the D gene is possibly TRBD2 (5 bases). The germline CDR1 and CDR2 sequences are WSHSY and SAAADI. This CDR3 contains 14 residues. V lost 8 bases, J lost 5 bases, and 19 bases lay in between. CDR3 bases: TGCGCCAGCTCTTCCGCGGGTGCTTTCCACGAGCAGTACTTC. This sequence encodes CASSSAGAFHEQYF.

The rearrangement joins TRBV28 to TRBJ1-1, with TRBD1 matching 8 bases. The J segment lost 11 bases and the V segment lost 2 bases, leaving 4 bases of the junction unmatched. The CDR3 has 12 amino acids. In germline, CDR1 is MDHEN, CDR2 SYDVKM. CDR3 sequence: CASSLVTGGAFF. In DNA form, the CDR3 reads TGTGCCAGCAGTTTAGTAACAGGGGGGGCTTTCTTT.

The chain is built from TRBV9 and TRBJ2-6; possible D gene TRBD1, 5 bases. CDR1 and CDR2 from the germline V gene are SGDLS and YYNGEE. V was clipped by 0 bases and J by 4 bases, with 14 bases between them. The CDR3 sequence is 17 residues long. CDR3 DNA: TGTGCCAGCAGCGTAGCTGAAGGGGCGCGAGGGGCCAACGTCCTGACTTTC. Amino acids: CASSVAEGARGANVLTF. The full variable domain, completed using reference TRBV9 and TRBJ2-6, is DSGVTQTPKHLITATGQRVTLRCSPRSGDLSVYWYQQSLDQGLQFLIQYYNGEERAKGNILERFSAQQFPDLHSELNLSSLELGDSALYFCASSVAEGARGANVLTFGAGSRLTVL.

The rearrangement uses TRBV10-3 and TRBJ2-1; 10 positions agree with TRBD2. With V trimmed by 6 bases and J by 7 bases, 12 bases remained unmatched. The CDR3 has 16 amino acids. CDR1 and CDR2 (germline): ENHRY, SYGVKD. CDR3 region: CAISPGLAEIRNEQFF. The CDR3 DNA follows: TGTGCCATCAGCCCCGGACTAGCGGAGATCCGGAATGAGCAGTTCTTC.

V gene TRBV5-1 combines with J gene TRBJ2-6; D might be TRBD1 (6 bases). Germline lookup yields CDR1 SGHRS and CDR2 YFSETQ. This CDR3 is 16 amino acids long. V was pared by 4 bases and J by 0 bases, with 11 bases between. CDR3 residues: CASSVRQVSGANVLTF. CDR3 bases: TGCGCCAGCAGCGTAAGACAGGTCTCTGGGGCCAACGTCCTGACTTTC.

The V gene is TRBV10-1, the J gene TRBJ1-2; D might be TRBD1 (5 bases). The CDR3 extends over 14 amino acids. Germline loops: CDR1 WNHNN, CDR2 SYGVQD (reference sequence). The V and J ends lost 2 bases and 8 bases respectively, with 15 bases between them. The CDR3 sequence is CASSEGRVPRGYTF. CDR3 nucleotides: TGCGCCAGCAGTGAGGGCAGGGTTCCTCGCGGCTACACCTTC.

The CDR3: CASSPFDAYGLTDTQYF. In DNA form, the CDR3 reads TGTGCCAGTAGTCCATTTGACGCATACGGCCTCACAGATACGCAGTATTTT. The gene calls are TRBV19 and TRBJ2-3; D unclear. The CDR3 has 17 residues. V was cut by 5 bases and J by 2 bases, with 20 bases left in between. The germline CDR1 and CDR2 sequences are LNHDA and SQIVND (reference sequence).

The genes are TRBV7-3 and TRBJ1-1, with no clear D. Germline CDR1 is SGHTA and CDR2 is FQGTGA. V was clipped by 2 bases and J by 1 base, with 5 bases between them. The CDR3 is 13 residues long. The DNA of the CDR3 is TGTGCCAGCAGCTTACAGGCGAACACTGAAGCTTTCTTT. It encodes CASSLQANTEAFF.